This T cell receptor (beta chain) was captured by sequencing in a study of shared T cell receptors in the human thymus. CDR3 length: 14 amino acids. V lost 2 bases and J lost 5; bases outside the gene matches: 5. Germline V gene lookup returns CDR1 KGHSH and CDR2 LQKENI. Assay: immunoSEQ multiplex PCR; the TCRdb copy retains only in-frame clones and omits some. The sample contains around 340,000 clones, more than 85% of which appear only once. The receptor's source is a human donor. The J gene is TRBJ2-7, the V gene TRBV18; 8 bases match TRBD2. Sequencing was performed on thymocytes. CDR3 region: CASSPKREYNEQYF. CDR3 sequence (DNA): TGTGCCAGCTCACCAAAGCGGGAGTACAACGAGCAGTACTTC.